This TCR beta chain stems from a study of a mutant IDH1 vaccine in newly diagnosed glioma. This CDR3 spans 16 amino acids. The germline CDR1 and CDR2 sequences are MNHNY and SVGAGI (reference sequence). V was clipped by 2 bases and J by 2 bases, with 13 bases between them. Generated by immunoSEQ multiplex PCR, the TCRdb table keeps only in-frame clones and is missing some. This sample has under 45,000 clones; about four fifths occur once, and the top ten carry around 10%. Time point defined: week 5, during vaccination. Alongside topical imiquimod, each dose of vaccine comprised 300 ug of mutant IDH1 20-mer peptide. This clone appeared once. Its antigen is unknown.

This TCR was recovered from a man between 45 and 60 years old with glioma. V and J are TRBV6-6 and TRBJ2-1; D is possibly TRBD2 (6 bases). The input for sequencing was PBMCs, taken from a glioma patient whose treatment included an IDH1 peptide vaccine. The CDR3 nucleotides read TGTGCCAGCAGTTACCCGCCGGAGGGGCCCTACAATGAGCAGTTCTTC. This gives the protein CASSYPPEGPYNEQFF.